One and the same sample provided the 11 T cell receptor beta chains below, sequenced in a study of CD8+ T cells in alopecia areata. Following extraction, RNA underwent reverse transcription to cDNA, which served as the sequencing template. Clones were read by immunoSEQ multiplex PCR, and TCRdb kept only the in-frame ones, dropping some. The repertoire holds under 250,000 clones, with under 75% as singletons. Stated treatment: oral pan-JAK inhibitor, 5-10 mg twice daily. The starting material was CD4+ T cells sorted from blood, obtained at week 4, from a patient treated with tofacitinib. The source is a human donor with alopecia areata.

The chain links TRBV29-1 to TRBJ1-5; a possible D gene is TRBD1 (5 bases). The V and J ends lost 4 bases and 5 bases respectively, with 12 bases between them. CDR3 length: 13 residues. Germline CDR1 SQVTM, CDR2 ANQGSEA. The CDR3 spells CSVAAGVYQPQHF. The CDR3 bases are TGCAGCGTTGCCGCGGGGGTCTATCAGCCCCAGCATTTT. Filled out from reference TRBV29-1 and TRBJ1-5, the complete variable domain reads SAVISQKPSRDICQRGTSLTIQCQVDSQVTMMFWYRQQPGQSLTLIATANQGSEATYESGFVIDKFPISRPNLTFSTLTVSNMSPEDSSIYLCSVAAGVYQPQHFGDGTRLSIL.

This sequence joins TRBV6-6 and TRBJ1-4; no clear D. The CDR3 has 11 amino acids. Germline V gene data show CDR1 as MNHNY and CDR2 as SVGAGI (reference sequence). Trimming left V 6 bases short and J 2 bases short, with 1 base between. The CDR3 sequence is CASRTNEKLFF. The CDR3 nucleotides are TGTGCCAGCAGGACTAATGAAAAACTGTTTTTT.

The chain employs TRBV4-3 and TRBJ1-1; the D is unclear. Between the trimmed V and J ends, which lost 1 base and 7 bases, there was a span of 10 bases. Germline V gene data show CDR1 as LGHNA and CDR2 as YSLEER. The length of the CDR3 is 13 residues. The CDR3 loop is CASSQGWGFEAFF. The CDR3 nucleotides are TGCGCCAGCAGCCAAGGATGGGGATTTGAAGCTTTCTTT.

This clone was recorded a few times. The chain is built from TRBV5-1 and TRBJ2-2; possibly TRBD1 for D (6 bases). Per the germline V gene, CDR1 is SGHRS and CDR2 is YFSETQ. CDR3 length: 14 amino acids. V shed 5 bases and J shed 1 base, with 9 bases lying between them. The CDR3 protein is CASSSRGNTGELFF. The CDR3, as DNA: TGCGCCAGCAGTTCCAGGGGGAACACCGGGGAGCTGTTTTTT.

In this sample, this clone turned up a few times. This chain connects TRBV5-4 to TRBJ2-1; perhaps TRBD1 as D (5 bases). Germline CDR1 SGHNT, CDR2 YYREEE (reference sequence). This CDR3 contains 15 residues. Deletions cut 0 bases from V and 7 bases from J, with 14 bases between. CDR3 in amino acids: CASSLEAAGMNEQFF. CDR3 nucleotide sequence: TGTGCCAGCAGCTTGGAGGCTGCAGGGATGAATGAGCAGTTCTTC.

A single count supports this clone. J is TRBJ2-2 and V is TRBV5-6; perhaps TRBD2 as D (6 bases). Trimming removed 0 bases from V and 5 bases from J, with 8 bases in between. In germline, CDR1 is SGHDT, CDR2 YYEEEE. The CDR3 runs 14 residues. The CDR3 bases are TGTGCCAGCAGCTTGGGACTAGTTACCGGGGAGCTGTTTTTT. Protein product: CASSLGLVTGELFF. The complete variable domain, with remaining parts taken from reference TRBV5-6 and TRBJ2-2, reads DAGVTQSPTHLIKTRGQQVTLRCSPKSGHDTVSWYQQALGQGPQFIFQYYEEEERQRGNFPDRFSGHQFPNYSSELNVNALLLGDSALYLCASSLGLVTGELFFGEGSRLTVL.

This rearrangement joins TRBV5-6 to TRBJ1-1; D possibly corresponds to TRBD1 (5 bases). CDR1 and CDR2 from the germline V gene are SGHDT and YYEEEE. V dropped 7 bases and J dropped 0 bases, with 10 bases sitting between them. This CDR3 has 13 residues. The CDR3 sequence: CASHRKLNTEAFF. CDR3 in DNA: TGTGCCAGCCACAGGAAATTGAACACTGAAGCTTTCTTT.

With regard to this clone: Being one base from a much bigger clone, this may be a read error. Other nucleotide sequences in the sample specify the same CDR3. The chain uses TRBV7-2 and TRBJ2-1; 14 nucleotides line up with TRBD2. Germline values: CDR1 SGHTA, CDR2 FQGNSA. The CDR3 totals 16 residues. The CDR3 bases are TGCGCCAGCAGCCCATCGGGACTAGCGGGGGACAATGAGCAGTTCTTC. Protein sequence: CASSPSGLAGDNEQFF.

The rearrangement uses TRBV9 and TRBJ2-4; 11 positions agree with TRBD2. The germline V gene encodes CDR1 SGDLS and CDR2 YYNGEE. Losses at the gene ends were 10 bases for V and 0 bases for J; bases not matched to a gene: 6. The CDR3 sequence is 15 residues long. In DNA, the CDR3 is TGTGCCTCTAGCGGGGGGACTCTAGCCAAAAACATTCAGTACTTC. Translated: CASSGGTLAKNIQYF.

V gene TRBV11-2 combines with J gene TRBJ2-7; 8 bases are shared with TRBD2. CDR3 length: 12 residues. V gave up 3 bases and J gave up 7 bases; unmatched junction bases: 2. Per the germline V gene, CDR1 is SGHAT and CDR2 is FQNNGV. CDR3 protein: CASSFVAGEQYF. The CDR3, as DNA: TGTGCCAGCAGCTTCGTAGCGGGGGAGCAGTACTTC.

This clone was counted only a few times. The chain is built from TRBV9 and TRBJ2-3, with 12 positions matching TRBD2. The CDR3 is made up of 15 amino acids. The germline CDR1 and CDR2 sequences are SGDLS and YYNGEE. V lost 0 bases and J lost 8; bases outside the gene matches: 4. CDR3 coding DNA: TGTGCCAGCAGCGTAGCAGCTAGCGGGGGGGCTACGCAGTATTTT. This sequence encodes CASSVAASGGATQYF.